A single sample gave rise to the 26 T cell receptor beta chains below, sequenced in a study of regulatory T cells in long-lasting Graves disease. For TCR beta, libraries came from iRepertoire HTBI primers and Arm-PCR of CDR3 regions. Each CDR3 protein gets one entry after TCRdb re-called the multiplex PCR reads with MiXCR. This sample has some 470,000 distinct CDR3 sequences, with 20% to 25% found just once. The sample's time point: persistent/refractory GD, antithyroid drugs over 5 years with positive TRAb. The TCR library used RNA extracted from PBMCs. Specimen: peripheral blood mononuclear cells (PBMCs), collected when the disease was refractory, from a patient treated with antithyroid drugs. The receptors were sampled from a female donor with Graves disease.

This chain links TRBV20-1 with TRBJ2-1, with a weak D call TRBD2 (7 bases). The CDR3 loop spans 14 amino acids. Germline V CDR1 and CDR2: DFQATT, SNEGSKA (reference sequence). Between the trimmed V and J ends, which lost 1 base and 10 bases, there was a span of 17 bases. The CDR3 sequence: CSARGGREAGEQFF. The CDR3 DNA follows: TGCAGTGCTAGAGGGGGGCGGGAAGCGGGGGAGCAGTTCTTC.

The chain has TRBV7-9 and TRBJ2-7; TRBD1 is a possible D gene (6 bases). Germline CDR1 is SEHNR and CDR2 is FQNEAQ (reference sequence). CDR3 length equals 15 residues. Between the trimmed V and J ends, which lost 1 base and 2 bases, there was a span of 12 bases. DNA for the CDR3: TGTGCCAGCAGCTTAGGTCAGGGGAATGCCTACGAGCAGTACTTC. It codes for CASSLGQGNAYEQYF. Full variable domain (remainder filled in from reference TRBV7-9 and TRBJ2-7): DTGVSQNPRHKITKRGQNVTFRCDPISEHNRLYWYRQTLGQGPEFLTYFQNEAQLEKSRLLSDRFSAERPKGSFSTLEIQRTEQGDSAMYLCASSLGQGNAYEQYFGPGTRLTVT.

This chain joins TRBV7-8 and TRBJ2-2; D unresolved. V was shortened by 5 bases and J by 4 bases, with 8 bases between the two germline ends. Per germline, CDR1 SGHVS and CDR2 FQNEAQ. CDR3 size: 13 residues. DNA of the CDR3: TGTGCCAGCAGCCTCTTTGCCACCGGGGAGCTGTTTTTT. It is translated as CASSLFATGELFF. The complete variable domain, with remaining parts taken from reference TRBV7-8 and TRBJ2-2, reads GAGVSQSPRYKVAKRGQDVALRCDPISGHVSLFWYQQALGQGPEFLTYFQNEAQLDKSGLPSDRFFAERPEGSVSTLKIQRTQQEDSAVYLCASSLFATGELFFGEGSRLTVL.

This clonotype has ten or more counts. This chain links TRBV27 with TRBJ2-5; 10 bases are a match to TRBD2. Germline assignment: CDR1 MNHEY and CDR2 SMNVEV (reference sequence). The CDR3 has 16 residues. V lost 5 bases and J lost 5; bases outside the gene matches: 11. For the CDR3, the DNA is TGTGCCAGCAGTACCCGTGGAGCGGGAGGGGAGGAGACCCAGTACTTC. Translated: CASSTRGAGGEETQYF.

CDR3 sequence reads: CASSFVSRTIRDTQYF. Written as DNA, the CDR3 is TGTGCCAGCAGCTTCGTGTCACGCACAATCCGAGACACGCAGTATTTT. This chain connects TRBV7-2 to TRBJ2-3, with D uncertain. V dropped 3 bases and J dropped 9 bases, with 22 bases sitting between them. This CDR3 has 16 amino acids. The germline V gene has CDR1 SGHTA and CDR2 FQGNSA. Full variable domain (rest looked up from reference TRBV7-2 and TRBJ2-3): GAGVSQSPSNKVTEKGKDVELRCDPISGHTALYWYRQSLGQGLEFLIYFQGNSAPDKSGLPSDRFSAERTGGSVSTLTIQRTQQEDSAVYLCASSFVSRTIRDTQYFGPGTRLTVL.

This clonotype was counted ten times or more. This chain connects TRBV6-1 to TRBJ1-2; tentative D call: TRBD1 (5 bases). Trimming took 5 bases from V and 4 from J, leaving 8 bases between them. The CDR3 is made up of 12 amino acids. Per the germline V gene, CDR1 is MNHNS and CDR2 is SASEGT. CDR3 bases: TGTGCCAGCAGTCAAGACAGCTATGGCTACACCTTC. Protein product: CASSQDSYGYTF.

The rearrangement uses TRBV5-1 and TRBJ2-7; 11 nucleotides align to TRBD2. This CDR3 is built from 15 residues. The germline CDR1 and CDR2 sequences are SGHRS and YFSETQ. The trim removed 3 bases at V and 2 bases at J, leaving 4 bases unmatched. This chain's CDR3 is CASSSPTSGAYEQYF. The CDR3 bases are TGCGCCAGCAGCTCTCCGACTAGCGGGGCCTACGAGCAGTACTTC.

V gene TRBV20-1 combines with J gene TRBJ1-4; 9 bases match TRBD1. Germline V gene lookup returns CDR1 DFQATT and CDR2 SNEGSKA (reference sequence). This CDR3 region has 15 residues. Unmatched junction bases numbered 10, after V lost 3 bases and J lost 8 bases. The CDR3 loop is CSASVAGQGWEKLFF. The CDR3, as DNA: TGCAGTGCTAGTGTAGCGGGACAGGGCTGGGAAAAACTGTTTTTT.

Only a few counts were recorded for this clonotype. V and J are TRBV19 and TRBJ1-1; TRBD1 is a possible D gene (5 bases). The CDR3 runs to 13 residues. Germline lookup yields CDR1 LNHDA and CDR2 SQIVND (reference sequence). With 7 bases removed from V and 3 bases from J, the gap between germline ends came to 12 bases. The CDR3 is CASTRGYYTEAFF. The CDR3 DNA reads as TGTGCCAGTACCCGGGGGTATTACACTGAAGCTTTCTTT.

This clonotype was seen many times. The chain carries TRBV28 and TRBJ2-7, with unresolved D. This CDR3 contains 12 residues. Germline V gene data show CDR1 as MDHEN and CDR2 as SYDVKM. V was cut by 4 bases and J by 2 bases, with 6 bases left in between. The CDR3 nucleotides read TGTGCCAGCAGTTCTTACACCTACGAGCAGTACTTC. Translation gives CASSSYTYEQYF.

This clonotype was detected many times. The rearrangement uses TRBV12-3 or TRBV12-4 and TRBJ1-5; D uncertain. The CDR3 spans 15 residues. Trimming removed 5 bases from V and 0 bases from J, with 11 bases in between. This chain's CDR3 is CASSPLDNSNQPQHF. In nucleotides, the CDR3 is TGTGCCAGCAGTCCCCTGGATAATAGCAATCAGCCCCAGCATTTT.

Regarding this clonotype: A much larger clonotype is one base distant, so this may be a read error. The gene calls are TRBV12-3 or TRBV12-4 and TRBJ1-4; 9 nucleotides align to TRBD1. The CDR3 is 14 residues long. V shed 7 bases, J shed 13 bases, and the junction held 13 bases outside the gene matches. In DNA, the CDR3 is TGTGCCAGCACCTCGGGACAGGGAGAAGGAAGACTGTTTTTT. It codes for CASTSGQGEGRLFF.

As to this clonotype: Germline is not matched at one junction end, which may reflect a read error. In DNA, the CDR3 is TGTGCCAGCAGCCTAACCTCCGGGAACCATTGGAGCACCGGGGAGCTGTTTTTT. This gives the protein CASSLTSGNHWSTGELFF. The V and J genes are TRBV7-3 and TRBJ2-2; possibly TRBD2 for D (5 bases). Germline V gene sequence: CDR1 SGHTA, CDR2 FQGTGA. This CDR3 has 18 residues. The full variable domain, in which reference TRBV7-3 and TRBJ2-2 provide the parts outside the CDR3, is GAGVSQTPSNKVTEKGKYVELRCDPISGHTALYWYRQSLGQGPEFLIYFQGTGAADDSGLPNDRFFAVRPEGSVSTLKIQRTERGDSAVYLCASSLTSGNHWSTGELFFGEGSRLTVL.

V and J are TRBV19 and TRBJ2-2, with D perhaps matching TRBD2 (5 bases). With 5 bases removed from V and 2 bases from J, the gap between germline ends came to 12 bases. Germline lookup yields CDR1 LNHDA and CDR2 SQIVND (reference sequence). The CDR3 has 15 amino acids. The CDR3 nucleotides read TGTGCCAGTAGTCCCGCAGACTATAACACCGGGGAGCTGTTTTTT. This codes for CASSPADYNTGELFF.

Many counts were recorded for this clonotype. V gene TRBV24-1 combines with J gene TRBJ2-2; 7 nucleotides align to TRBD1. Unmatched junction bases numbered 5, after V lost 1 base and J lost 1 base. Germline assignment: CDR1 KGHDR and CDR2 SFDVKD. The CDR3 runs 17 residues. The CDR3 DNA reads TGTGCCACCAGTGATTTAGACGGACAGGTGAACACCGGGGAGCTGTTTTTT. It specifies CATSDLDGQVNTGELFF.

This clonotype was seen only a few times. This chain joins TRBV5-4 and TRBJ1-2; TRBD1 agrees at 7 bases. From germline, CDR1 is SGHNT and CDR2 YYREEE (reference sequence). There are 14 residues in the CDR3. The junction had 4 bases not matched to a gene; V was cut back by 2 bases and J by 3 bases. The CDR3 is CASSLRGTDYGYTF. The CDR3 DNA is TGTGCCAGCAGCTTAAGAGGGACAGACTATGGCTACACCTTC. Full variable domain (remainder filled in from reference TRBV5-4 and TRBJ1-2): ETGVTQSPTHLIKTRGQQVTLRCSSQSGHNTVSWYQQALGQGPQFIFQYYREEENGRGNFPPRFSGLQFPNYSSELNVNALELDDSALYLCASSLRGTDYGYTFGSGTRLTVV.

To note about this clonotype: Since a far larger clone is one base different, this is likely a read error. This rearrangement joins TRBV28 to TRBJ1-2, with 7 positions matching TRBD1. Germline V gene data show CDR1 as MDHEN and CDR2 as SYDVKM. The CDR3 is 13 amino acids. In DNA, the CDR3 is TGTGCCGGCAGTTTCGACAGGGCCTATGGCTACACCTTC. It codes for CAGSFDRAYGYTF.

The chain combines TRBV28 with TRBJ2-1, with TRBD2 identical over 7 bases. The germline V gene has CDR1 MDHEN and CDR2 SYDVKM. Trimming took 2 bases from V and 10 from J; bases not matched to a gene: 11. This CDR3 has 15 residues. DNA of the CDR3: TGTGCCAGCAGTTTACGTGGACTAGAGTCGTGGGAGCAGTTCTTC. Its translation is CASSLRGLESWEQFF.

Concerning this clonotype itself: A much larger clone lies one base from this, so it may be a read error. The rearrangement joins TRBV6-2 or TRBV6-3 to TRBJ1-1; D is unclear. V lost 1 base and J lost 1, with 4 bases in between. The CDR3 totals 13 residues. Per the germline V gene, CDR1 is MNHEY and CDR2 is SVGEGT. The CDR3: CASSYWRNTEAFF. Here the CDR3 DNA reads TGTGCCAGCAGTTACTGGAGGAACACTGAAGCTTTCTTT.

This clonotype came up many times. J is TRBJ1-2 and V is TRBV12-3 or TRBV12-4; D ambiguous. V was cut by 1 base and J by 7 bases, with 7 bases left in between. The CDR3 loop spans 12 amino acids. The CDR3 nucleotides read TGTGCCAGCAGTTTAGGGCGTACTGGCTACACCTTC. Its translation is CASSLGRTGYTF.

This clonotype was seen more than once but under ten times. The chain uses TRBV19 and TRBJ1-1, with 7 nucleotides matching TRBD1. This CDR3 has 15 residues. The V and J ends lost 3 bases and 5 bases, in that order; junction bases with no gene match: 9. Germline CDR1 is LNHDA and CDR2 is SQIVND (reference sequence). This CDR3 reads CASSMMAGGLTEAFF. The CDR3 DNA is TGTGCCAGTAGTATGATGGCAGGGGGGTTGACTGAAGCTTTCTTT.

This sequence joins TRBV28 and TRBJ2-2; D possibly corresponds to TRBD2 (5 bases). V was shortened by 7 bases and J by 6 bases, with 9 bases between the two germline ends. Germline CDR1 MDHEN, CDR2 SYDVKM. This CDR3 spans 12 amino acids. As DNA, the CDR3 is TGTGCCAGCACCACTAGACCCGGGGAGCTGTTTTTT. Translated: CASTTRPGELFF.

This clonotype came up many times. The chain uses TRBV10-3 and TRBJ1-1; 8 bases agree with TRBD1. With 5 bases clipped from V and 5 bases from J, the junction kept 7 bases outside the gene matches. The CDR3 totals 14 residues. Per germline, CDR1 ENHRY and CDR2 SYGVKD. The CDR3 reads CAISIQGARTEAFF. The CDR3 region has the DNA TGTGCCATCAGTATCCAGGGGGCAAGGACTGAAGCTTTCTTT.

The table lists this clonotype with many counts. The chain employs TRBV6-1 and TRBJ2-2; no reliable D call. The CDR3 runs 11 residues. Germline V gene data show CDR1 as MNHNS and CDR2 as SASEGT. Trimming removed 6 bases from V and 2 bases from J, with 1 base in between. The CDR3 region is CASRNTGELFF. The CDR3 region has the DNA TGTGCCAGCAGAAACACCGGGGAGCTGTTTTTT.

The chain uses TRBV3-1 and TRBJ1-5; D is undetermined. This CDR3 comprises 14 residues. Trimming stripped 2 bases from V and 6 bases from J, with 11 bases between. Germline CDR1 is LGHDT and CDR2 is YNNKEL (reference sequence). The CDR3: CASSQFEGSQPQHF. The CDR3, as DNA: TGTGCCAGCAGCCAATTTGAGGGAAGTCAGCCCCAGCATTTT.

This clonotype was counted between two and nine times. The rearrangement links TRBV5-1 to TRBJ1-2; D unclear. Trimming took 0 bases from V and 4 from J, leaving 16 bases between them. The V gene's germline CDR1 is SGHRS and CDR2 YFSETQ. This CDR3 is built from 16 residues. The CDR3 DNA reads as TGCGCCAGCAGCTTGGGAGCGGATGCTGGAGGCTATGGCTACACCTTC. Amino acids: CASSLGADAGGYGYTF.